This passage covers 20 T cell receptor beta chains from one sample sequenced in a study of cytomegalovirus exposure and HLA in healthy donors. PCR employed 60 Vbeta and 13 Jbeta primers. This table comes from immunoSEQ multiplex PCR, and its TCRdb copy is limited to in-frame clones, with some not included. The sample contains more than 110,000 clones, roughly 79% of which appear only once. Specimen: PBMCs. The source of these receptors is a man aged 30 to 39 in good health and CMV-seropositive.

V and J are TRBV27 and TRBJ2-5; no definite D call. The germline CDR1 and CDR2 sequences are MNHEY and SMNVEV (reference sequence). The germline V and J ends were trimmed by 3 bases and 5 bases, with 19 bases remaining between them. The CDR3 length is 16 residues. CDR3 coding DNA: TGTGCCAGCAGTTTCTTACCGGGTCTAAAGTTCGAGACCCAGTACTTC. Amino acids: CASSFLPGLKFETQYF.

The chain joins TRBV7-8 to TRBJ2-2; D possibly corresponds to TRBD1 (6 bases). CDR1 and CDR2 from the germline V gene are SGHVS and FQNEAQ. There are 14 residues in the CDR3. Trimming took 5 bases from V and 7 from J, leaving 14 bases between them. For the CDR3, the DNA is TGTGCCAGCAGCATGATCAGGGGCCACGGGGAGCTGTTTTTT. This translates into CASSMIRGHGELFF.

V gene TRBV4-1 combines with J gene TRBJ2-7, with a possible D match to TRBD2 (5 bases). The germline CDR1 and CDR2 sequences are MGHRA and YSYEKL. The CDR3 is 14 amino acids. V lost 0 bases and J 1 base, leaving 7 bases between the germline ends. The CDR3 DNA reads TGCGCCAGCAGCCAAGAGCGAGGGTCCTACGAGCAGTACTTC. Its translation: CASSQERGSYEQYF.

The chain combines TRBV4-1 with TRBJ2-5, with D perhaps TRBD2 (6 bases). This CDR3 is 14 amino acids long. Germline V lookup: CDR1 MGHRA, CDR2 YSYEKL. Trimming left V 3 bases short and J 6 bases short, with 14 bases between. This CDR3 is CASSQPRDSQTQYF. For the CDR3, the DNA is TGCGCCAGCAGCCAGCCCCGGGACTCACAGACCCAGTACTTC.

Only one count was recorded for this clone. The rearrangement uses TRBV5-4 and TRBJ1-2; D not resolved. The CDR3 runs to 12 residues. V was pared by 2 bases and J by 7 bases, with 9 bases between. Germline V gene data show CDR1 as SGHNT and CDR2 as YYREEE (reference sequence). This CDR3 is CASSFPFSGYTF. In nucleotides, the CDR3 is TGTGCCAGCAGCTTCCCCTTTAGTGGCTACACCTTC.

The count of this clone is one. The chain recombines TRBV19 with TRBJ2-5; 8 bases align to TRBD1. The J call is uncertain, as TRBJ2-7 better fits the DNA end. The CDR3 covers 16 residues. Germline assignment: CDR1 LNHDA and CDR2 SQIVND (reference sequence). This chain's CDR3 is CASSIFRGTGPYEQYF. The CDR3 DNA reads TGTGCCAGTAGTATTTTCCGCGGGACAGGACCCTACGAGCAGTACTTC.

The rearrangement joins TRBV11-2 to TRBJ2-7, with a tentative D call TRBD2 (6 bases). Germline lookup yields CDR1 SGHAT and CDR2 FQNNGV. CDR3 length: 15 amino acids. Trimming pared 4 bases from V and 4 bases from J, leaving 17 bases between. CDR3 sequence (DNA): TGTGCCAGCAGCTCGGGCCCCGCTAGCGTATACGAGCAGTACTTC. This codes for CASSSGPASVYEQYF.

This chain's CDR3 is CASSRSGSSYNEQFF. CDR3 DNA: TGTGCCAGCAGTCGTAGCGGGAGCTCCTACAATGAGCAGTTCTTC. The chain uses TRBV7-6 and TRBJ2-1, with 9 nucleotides matching TRBD2. V was clipped by 6 bases and J by 0 bases; unmatched bases: 3. CDR3 length equals 15 residues. The germline V gene encodes CDR1 SGHVS and CDR2 FNYEAQ.

The CDR3 nucleotides are TGCAGCGGATCTAGCGGGGTCCCGCCCTACGAGCAGTACTTC. It translates to CSGSSGVPPYEQYF. The chain is built from TRBV29-1 and TRBJ2-7, with 9 bases fitting TRBD2. Germline loops: CDR1 SQVTM, CDR2 ANQGSEA. The CDR3 runs to 14 residues. Trimming cost V 7 bases and J 2 bases; bases outside gene matches: 9.

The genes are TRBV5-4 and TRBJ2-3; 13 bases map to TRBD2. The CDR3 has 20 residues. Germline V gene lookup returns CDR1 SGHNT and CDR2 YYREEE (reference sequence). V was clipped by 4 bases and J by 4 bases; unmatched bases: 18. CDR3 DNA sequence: TGTGCCAGCAGCCCGGGCCGCACTAGCGGGGGGGCCGGGGAGGCAGATACGCAGTATTTT. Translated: CASSPGRTSGGAGEADTQYF.

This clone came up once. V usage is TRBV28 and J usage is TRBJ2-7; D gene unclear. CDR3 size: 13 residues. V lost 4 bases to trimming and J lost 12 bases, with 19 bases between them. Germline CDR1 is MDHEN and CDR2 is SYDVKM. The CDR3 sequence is CASSSRTPPISYF. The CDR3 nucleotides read TGTGCCAGCAGTTCCCGTACTCCTCCTATATCGTACTTC. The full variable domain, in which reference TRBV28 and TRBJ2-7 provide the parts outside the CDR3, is DVKVTQSSRYLVKRTGEKVFLECVQDMDHENMFWYRQDPGLGLRLIYFSYDVKMKEKGDIPEGYSVSREKKERFSLILESASTNQTSMYLCASSSRTPPISYFGPGTRLTVT.

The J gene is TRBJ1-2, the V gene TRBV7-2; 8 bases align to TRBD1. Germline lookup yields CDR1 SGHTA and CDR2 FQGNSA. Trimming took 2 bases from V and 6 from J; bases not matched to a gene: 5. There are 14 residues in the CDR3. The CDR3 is CASSLSGDRNGYTF. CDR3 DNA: TGTGCCAGCAGCTTATCAGGGGACAGGAATGGCTACACCTTC.

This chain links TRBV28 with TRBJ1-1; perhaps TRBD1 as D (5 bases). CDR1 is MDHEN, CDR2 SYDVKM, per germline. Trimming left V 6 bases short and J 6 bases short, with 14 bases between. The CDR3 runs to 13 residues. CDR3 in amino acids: CASRGQVSAEAFF. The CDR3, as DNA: TGTGCCAGCAGGGGGCAGGTATCCGCTGAAGCTTTCTTT.

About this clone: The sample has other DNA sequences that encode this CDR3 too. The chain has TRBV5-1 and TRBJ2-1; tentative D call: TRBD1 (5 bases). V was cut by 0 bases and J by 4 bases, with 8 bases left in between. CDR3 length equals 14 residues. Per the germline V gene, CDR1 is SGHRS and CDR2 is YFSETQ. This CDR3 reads CASSLGDSYNEQFF. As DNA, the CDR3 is TGCGCCAGCAGCTTGGGAGACAGTTACAATGAGCAGTTCTTC.

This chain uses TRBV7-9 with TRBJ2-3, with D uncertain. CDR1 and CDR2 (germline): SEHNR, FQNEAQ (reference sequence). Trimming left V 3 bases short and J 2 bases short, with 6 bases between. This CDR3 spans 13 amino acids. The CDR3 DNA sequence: TGTGCCAGCAGCTTTGTATACACAGATACGCAGTATTTT. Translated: CASSFVYTDTQYF.

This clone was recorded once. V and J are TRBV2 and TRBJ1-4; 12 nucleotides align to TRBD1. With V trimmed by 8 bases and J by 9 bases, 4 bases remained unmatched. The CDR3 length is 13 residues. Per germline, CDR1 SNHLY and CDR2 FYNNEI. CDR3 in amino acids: CASSGTGGKKLFF. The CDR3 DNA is TGTGCCAGCTCCGGGACAGGGGGCAAAAAACTGTTTTTT.

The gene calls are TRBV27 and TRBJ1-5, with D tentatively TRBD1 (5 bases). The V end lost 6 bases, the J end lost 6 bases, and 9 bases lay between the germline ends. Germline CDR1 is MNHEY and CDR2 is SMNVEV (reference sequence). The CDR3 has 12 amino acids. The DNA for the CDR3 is TGTGCCAGCAGGATGCAGGGTCAGCCCCAGCATTTT. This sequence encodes CASRMQGQPQHF.

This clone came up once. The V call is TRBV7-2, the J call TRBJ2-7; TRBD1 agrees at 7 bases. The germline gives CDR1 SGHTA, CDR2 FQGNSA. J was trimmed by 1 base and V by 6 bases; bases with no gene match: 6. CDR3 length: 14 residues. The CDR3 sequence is CASSRQGLSYEQYF. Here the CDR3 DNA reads TGTGCCAGCAGTAGACAGGGCCTATCCTACGAGCAGTACTTC.

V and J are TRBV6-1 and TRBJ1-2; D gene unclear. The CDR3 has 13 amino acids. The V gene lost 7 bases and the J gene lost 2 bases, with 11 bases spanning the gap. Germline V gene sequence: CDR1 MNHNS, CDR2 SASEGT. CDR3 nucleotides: TGTGCCAGCACTTTTCAGCGGAACTATGGCTACACCTTC. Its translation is CASTFQRNYGYTF.

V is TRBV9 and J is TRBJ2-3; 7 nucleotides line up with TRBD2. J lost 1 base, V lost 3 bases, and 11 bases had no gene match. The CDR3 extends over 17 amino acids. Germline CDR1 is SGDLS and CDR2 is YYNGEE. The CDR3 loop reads CASSGGPASGRTDTQYF. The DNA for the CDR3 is TGTGCCAGCAGCGGTGGGCCGGCTAGCGGACGCACAGATACGCAGTATTTT. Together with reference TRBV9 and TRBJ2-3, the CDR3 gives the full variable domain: DSGVTQTPKHLITATGQRVTLRCSPRSGDLSVYWYQQSLDQGLQFLIQYYNGEERAKGNILERFSAQQFPDLHSELNLSSLELGDSALYFCASSGGPASGRTDTQYFGPGTRLTVL.